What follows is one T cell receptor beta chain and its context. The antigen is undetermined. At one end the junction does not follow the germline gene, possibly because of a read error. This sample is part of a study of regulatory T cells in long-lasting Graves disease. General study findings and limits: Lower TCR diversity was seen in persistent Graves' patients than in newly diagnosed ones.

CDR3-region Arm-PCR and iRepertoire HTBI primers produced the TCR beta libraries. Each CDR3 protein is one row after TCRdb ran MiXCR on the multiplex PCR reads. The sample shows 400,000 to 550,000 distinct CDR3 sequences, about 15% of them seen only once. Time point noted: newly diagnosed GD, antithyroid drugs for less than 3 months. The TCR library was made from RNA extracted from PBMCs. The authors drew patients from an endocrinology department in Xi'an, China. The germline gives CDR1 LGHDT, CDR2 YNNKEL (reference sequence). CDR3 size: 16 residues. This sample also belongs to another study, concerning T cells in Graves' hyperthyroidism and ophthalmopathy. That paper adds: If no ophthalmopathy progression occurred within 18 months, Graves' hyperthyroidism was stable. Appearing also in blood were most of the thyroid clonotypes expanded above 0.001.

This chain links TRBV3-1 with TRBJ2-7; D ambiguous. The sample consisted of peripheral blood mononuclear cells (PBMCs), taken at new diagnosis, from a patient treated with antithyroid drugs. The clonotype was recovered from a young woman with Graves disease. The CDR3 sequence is CANSQAPGNLIYEQYF. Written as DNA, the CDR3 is TGTGCCAACAGCCAAGCCCCCGGAAACCTAATCTACGAGCAGTACTTC.